A single T cell receptor beta chain is shown here with its context. Its target is not known. This specimen includes other DNA sequences encoding the same CDR3. This sample was included in a study of CD8+ T cells in alopecia areata. Findings and limits, study-wide: Tofacitinib significantly brought down scalp clonality and expanded CD8+ clones among top 100. Compared with normal scalp, lesional scalp had higher clonality and more expanded CD8+ clones.

It was cDNA, reverse transcribed from extracted RNA, that served as the sequencing template. Assay used: immunoSEQ multiplex PCR; TCRdb lists only in-frame clones, some missing. The repertoire holds 150,000 to 200,000 clones, with 58% as singletons. V was pared by 7 bases and J by 2 bases, with 9 bases between. This CDR3 has 12 residues. Germline values: CDR1 MNHNS, CDR2 SASEGT. Treatment indicated: oral pan-JAK inhibitor, 5-10 mg twice daily. The source is a human donor with alopecia areata. This chain links TRBV6-1 with TRBJ2-7; D gene ambiguous. The specimen comprised CD4+ T cells sorted from blood, sampled at week 56, from a patient treated with tofacitinib. CDR3 loop: CASTGQTYEQYF. The CDR3 DNA reads as TGTGCCAGCACCGGGCAGACCTACGAGCAGTACTTC.